Shown below are 28 T cell receptor beta chains from a single sample sequenced in a study of immune evolution from preneoplasia to lung adenocarcinoma. The protocol was immunoSEQ multiplex PCR, while the TCRdb copy is restricted to in-frame clones and leaves out a portion. The profile shows 15,000 or so clones, over 75% of them singletons. The sequencing sample was made of FFPE lung adenocarcinoma in situ tissue. These receptors were obtained from a donor of 70 years or more with lung adenocarcinoma.

The genes are TRBV9 and TRBJ1-2, with TRBD1 matching 11 bases. From germline, CDR1 is SGDLS and CDR2 YYNGEE. CDR3 size: 13 residues. J was trimmed by 7 bases and V by 2 bases; bases with no gene match: 1. The CDR3 sequence: CASSVGTGGGYTF. CDR3 coding DNA: TGTGCCAGCAGCGTTGGGACAGGGGGTGGCTACACCTTC.

The chain employs TRBV28 and TRBJ2-7, with D possibly being TRBD1 (5 bases). Trimming took off 7 bases at V and 2 bases at J, with 9 bases between the two ends. Looked up from germline, CDR1 is MDHEN and CDR2 is SYDVKM. CDR3 size: 12 residues. The DNA for the CDR3 is TGTGCCAGCACGGACACCGCCTACGAGCAGTACTTC. Its translation: CASTDTAYEQYF.

V is TRBV7-6 and J is TRBJ2-7; 7 bases fit TRBD2. The J segment lost 3 bases and the V segment lost 1 base, leaving 3 bases of the junction unmatched. The CDR3 runs 14 residues. Germline values: CDR1 SGHVS, CDR2 FNYEAQ. CDR3 in DNA: TGTGCCAGCAGCTTAGGGGGGGAGGGCTACGAGCAGTACTTC. Its protein product is CASSLGGEGYEQYF.

This clone was seen more than once but under ten times. J is TRBJ2-7 and V is TRBV10-2; TRBD2 agrees at 8 bases. After removal of 3 bases from V and 7 bases from J, the junction contained 11 bases not matched to a gene. Germline loops: CDR1 WSHSY, CDR2 SAAADI. CDR3 size: 15 residues. CDR3 protein: CASSEVPGGPEEQYF. CDR3 coding DNA: TGCGCCAGCAGTGAAGTTCCGGGAGGGCCAGAGGAGCAGTACTTC.

The chain is built from TRBV19 and TRBJ2-1; D is uncertain. Germline V CDR1 and CDR2: LNHDA, SQIVND (reference sequence). V lost 8 bases, J lost 5 bases, and 13 bases lay in between. The CDR3 covers 13 residues. The CDR3 spells CASSLAHNNEQFF. Written as DNA, the CDR3 is TGTGCCAGTTCCCTGGCCCACAACAATGAGCAGTTCTTC.

This chain joins TRBV20-1 and TRBJ2-7; D uncertain. V gave up 5 bases and J gave up 4 bases, with 9 bases separating them. Germline values: CDR1 DFQATT, CDR2 SNEGSKA (reference sequence). The CDR3 contains 11 residues. The CDR3 DNA reads as TGCAGTGCTTTATTACTATACGAGCAGTACTTC. As protein: CSALLLYEQYF.

This chain joins TRBV5-1 and TRBJ1-2; D ambiguous. This CDR3 spans 14 amino acids. From germline, CDR1 is SGHRS and CDR2 YFSETQ. V dropped 0 bases and J dropped 1 base, with 7 bases sitting between them. The CDR3 sequence is CASSLEADNYGYTF. The CDR3 DNA is TGCGCCAGCAGCTTGGAAGCAGATAACTATGGCTACACCTTC.

This rearrangement joins TRBV6-5 to TRBJ2-1; 12 positions agree with TRBD1. CDR3 length equals 16 residues. The V and J ends lost 0 bases and 8 bases, in that order; junction bases with no gene match: 5. Germline V CDR1 and CDR2: MNHEY, SVGAGI. For the CDR3, the DNA is TGTGCCAGCAGTTACTCGGTGGGACAGGGGGCCTATGAGCAGTTCTTC. As protein: CASSYSVGQGAYEQFF.

This chain uses TRBV5-6 with TRBJ2-3; maybe TRBD1 (5 bases). Per germline, CDR1 SGHDT and CDR2 YYEEEE. V was pared by 4 bases and J by 6 bases, with 24 bases between. This CDR3 has 17 amino acids. The CDR3 DNA sequence: TGTGCCAGCAGCCGAAGGCAGGGTTCATCCACACACGATACGCAGTATTTT. It codes for CASSRRQGSSTHDTQYF.

There are a few counts of this clone. The V and J genes are TRBV25-1 and TRBJ1-5; D possibly corresponds to TRBD1 (6 bases). Germline values: CDR1 MGHDK, CDR2 SYGVNS. The CDR3 runs to 12 residues. V was cut by 5 bases and J by 9 bases, with 11 bases left in between. CDR3 amino acids: CASSWGAGPQHF. For the CDR3, the DNA is TGTGCCAGCAGTTGGGGGGCGGGGCCCCAGCATTTT.

The rearrangement joins TRBV6-1 to TRBJ2-4; D not certain. CDR1 is MNHNS and CDR2 is SASEGT in the germline V gene. The CDR3 spans 12 residues. The V end was cut by 4 bases, the J end by 8 bases, with 9 bases between. DNA of the CDR3: TGTGCCAGCAGTGTGGGGTCGGACATTCAGTACTTC. Its protein product is CASSVGSDIQYF.

The V call is TRBV28, the J call TRBJ2-7; D may be TRBD2 (6 bases). Germline loops: CDR1 MDHEN, CDR2 SYDVKM. Trimming removed 2 bases from V and 0 bases from J, with 8 bases in between. The CDR3 has 14 amino acids. The CDR3 DNA reads as TGTGCCAGCAGTTTAGCGGGGCGCTCCTACGAGCAGTACTTC. This translates into CASSLAGRSYEQYF.

The rearrangement links TRBV27 to TRBJ1-1; the D gene is possibly TRBD1 (5 bases). This CDR3 contains 13 residues. The V and J ends lost 3 bases and 5 bases respectively, with 10 bases between them. Germline V gene sequence: CDR1 MNHEY, CDR2 SMNVEV (reference sequence). The CDR3 region is CASSLLGVTEAFF. The DNA of the CDR3 is TGTGCCAGCAGTTTGTTGGGGGTGACTGAAGCTTTCTTT.

This chain uses TRBV5-4 with TRBJ1-2, with a weak D call TRBD1 (6 bases). Per germline, CDR1 SGHNT and CDR2 YYREEE (reference sequence). V was trimmed by 4 bases and J by 4 bases, leaving 11 bases between them. This CDR3 has 13 residues. For the CDR3, the DNA is TGTGCCAGCAGCGTTCAGGGGAGCTATGGCTACACCTTC. Translated, it gives CASSVQGSYGYTF.

The gene calls are TRBV19 and TRBJ1-2, with D possibly TRBD1 on 6 matching bases. The CDR3 has 12 residues. From germline, CDR1 is LNHDA and CDR2 SQIVND (reference sequence). Trimming left V 5 bases short and J 7 bases short, with 11 bases between. Here the CDR3 DNA reads TGTGCCAGTAGTTCACAGGGATTTGGCTACACCTTC. Its translation is CASSSQGFGYTF.

The chain carries TRBV4-1 and TRBJ1-5, with 7 bases lining up with TRBD1. CDR3 size: 16 residues. Trimming took 0 bases from V and 6 from J; bases not matched to a gene: 8. Per the germline V gene, CDR1 is MGHRA and CDR2 is YSYEKL. The CDR3 sequence is CASSQDPGQEGQPQHF. The CDR3 bases are TGCGCCAGCAGCCAAGATCCCGGACAGGAAGGTCAGCCCCAGCATTTT.

This sequence joins TRBV27 and TRBJ2-7, with TRBD2 identical over 9 bases. The CDR3 is 16 residues long. The junction had 10 bases not matched to a gene; V was cut back by 5 bases and J by 2 bases. The V gene's germline CDR1 is MNHEY and CDR2 SMNVEV (reference sequence). The CDR3 DNA is TGTGCCAGCAGTAGGCTAGCGGGATCTGGAACCTACGAGCAGTACTTC. It codes for CASSRLAGSGTYEQYF.

This chain links TRBV7-8 with TRBJ1-1; TRBD1 matches at 8 bases. Germline trimming cut 5 bases from V and 8 bases from J; bases unmatched to any gene: 4. This CDR3 has 12 amino acids. CDR1 SGHVS and CDR2 FQNEAQ come from the germline V gene. The CDR3 sequence is CASSPRTGEAFF. The CDR3 DNA follows: TGTGCCAGCAGCCCCCGGACAGGGGAAGCTTTCTTT.

This chain links TRBV4-1 with TRBJ2-5; 7 positions agree with TRBD1. The CDR3 consists of 15 residues. Germline trimming cut 0 bases from V and 4 bases from J; bases unmatched to any gene: 5. Germline V gene data show CDR1 as MGHRA and CDR2 as YSYEKL. The CDR3 DNA is TGCGCCAGCAGCCAAGATACAGGGGTCGGAGAGACCCAGTACTTC. Its translation is CASSQDTGVGETQYF.

This rearrangement joins TRBV5-1 to TRBJ2-3; D gene unclear. CDR1 and CDR2 from the germline V gene are SGHRS and YFSETQ. The germline V and J ends were trimmed by 3 bases and 2 bases, with 4 bases remaining between them. There are 12 residues in the CDR3. CDR3 DNA sequence: TGCGCCAGCAGCTCATTCACAGATACGCAGTATTTT. It encodes CASSSFTDTQYF.

The V call is TRBV6-6, the J call TRBJ2-7, with D possibly matching TRBD1 (6 bases). Germline V gene lookup returns CDR1 MNHNY and CDR2 SVGAGI (reference sequence). This CDR3 spans 14 amino acids. Trimming took 5 bases from V and 7 from J, leaving 18 bases between them. The DNA for the CDR3 is TGTGCCAGCAGTATCCGGGACACTAGTATTGAGCAGTACTTC. This translates into CASSIRDTSIEQYF.

J is TRBJ2-3 and V is TRBV6-1, with no clear D. The V end was cut by 6 bases, the J end by 4 bases, with 17 bases between. Germline CDR1 and CDR2: MNHNS and SASEGT. There are 15 residues in the CDR3. Here the CDR3 reads CASRHDWRSPDTQYF. In DNA, the CDR3 is TGTGCCAGCAGACATGACTGGAGATCTCCAGATACGCAGTATTTT.

The chain employs TRBV28 and TRBJ2-7, with 7 bases identical to TRBD1. With 5 bases clipped from V and 2 bases from J, the junction kept 3 bases outside the gene matches. The germline CDR1 and CDR2 sequences are MDHEN and SYDVKM. This CDR3 region has 13 residues. In nucleotides, the CDR3 is TGTGCCAGCAGTGACAGGGACCCCTACGAGCAGTACTTC. Amino acids: CASSDRDPYEQYF.

This clone was seen more than once but under ten times. The V call is TRBV13, the J call TRBJ1-2; no reliable D call. Germline V CDR1 and CDR2: PRHDT, FYEKMQ (reference sequence). The CDR3 is 14 residues long. V lost 0 bases and J lost 10, with 15 bases in between. CDR3 nucleotide sequence: TGTGCCAGCAGCTTAGGCCGACAAATATCGCACTACACCTTC. Its protein is CASSLGRQISHYTF.

This chain connects TRBV6-5 to TRBJ1-1, with D unresolved. Germline values: CDR1 MNHEY, CDR2 SVGAGI. V was shortened by 0 bases and J by 1 base, with 12 bases between the two germline ends. This CDR3 is 16 amino acids long. The chain's CDR3 is CASSYSKGDGNTEAFF. CDR3 sequence (DNA): TGTGCCAGCAGTTACTCGAAGGGTGACGGGAACACTGAAGCTTTCTTT.

This chain uses TRBV6-5 with TRBJ2-7; TRBD1 aligns across 8 bases. Trimming took 4 bases from V and 0 from J; bases not matched to a gene: 2. This CDR3 is 14 amino acids long. CDR1 is MNHEY and CDR2 is SVGAGI in the germline V gene. In DNA, the CDR3 is TGTGCCAGCAGTTCTCAGGGGGCCTCCTACGAGCAGTACTTC. Encoded protein: CASSSQGASYEQYF.

The chain links TRBV30 to TRBJ1-1, with 7 bases lining up with TRBD1. The CDR3 sequence is 15 residues long. Trimming cost V 4 bases and J 0 bases; bases outside gene matches: 8. Germline values: CDR1 GTSNPN, CDR2 SVGIG (reference sequence). DNA for the CDR3: TGTGCCTGGAATAAAAGACAGGGACTGAACACTGAAGCTTTCTTT. Its protein is CAWNKRQGLNTEAFF.

The gene calls are TRBV2 and TRBJ2-1; D tentatively fits TRBD1 or TRBD2 (5 bases each). The germline CDR1 and CDR2 sequences are SNHLY and FYNNEI. V was cut by 5 bases and J by 5 bases, with 10 bases left in between. CDR3 size: 13 residues. The DNA for the CDR3 is TGTGCCAGCAGTTTTGTGGGGGACAATGAGCAGTTCTTC. Its translation is CASSFVGDNEQFF.